Detailed here is one T cell receptor (beta chain). The sample carries other DNA sequences with the same CDR3. This record belongs to a study of blood T cell repertoires in COVID-19. In the study overall: Sites in the United States, Italy and Spain provided acute and convalescent COVID-19 samples.

The study recruited people aged about 18 to 95 years across under 25 US areas. Shortly before study entry, within 2 weeks, exposed participants had met a COVID-19 case. Trimming at V came to 6 bases and at J to 0 bases, leaving 2 bases not matched to a gene. This CDR3 spans 13 amino acids. CDR1 and CDR2 from the germline V gene are MNHEY and SVGAGI. Original processing methods: By means of reference gene primer amplification, nucleated cell counts were estimated. Clones were read by immunoSEQ multiplex PCR, and TCRdb kept only the in-frame ones, dropping some. V and J calls and clone size are given by that table; D and trimming were obtained from the DNA. Found here are 250,000 to 300,000 clones, roughly 80% of them singletons; the top ten hold about 5%.

The chain is built from TRBV6-5 and TRBJ2-7; 7 bases align to TRBD1. The clonotype was recovered from a man aged 35-49 years who had been exposed to COVID-19. Material for sequencing was PBMCs or T cells enriched from blood (not recorded which). As DNA, the CDR3 is TGTGCCAGCAGAAGACAGGGCTCCTACGAGCAGTACTTC. Protein product: CASRRQGSYEQYF.